Following are 11 T cell receptor beta chains from one sample sequenced in a study of CD8 T cells in Susac syndrome. Reverse transcription used about 0.5 to 1 ug RNA and random hexamers. Each CDR3 protein is one row after TCRdb ran MiXCR on the immunoSEQ multiplex PCR reads. The sample lists fewer than 200,000 distinct CDR3 sequences; over 85% were seen once. Sequenced material: CD4+ T cells from PBMCs. Receptor source: a human donor in good health.

This clonotype has only a few counts. This rearrangement joins TRBV11-2 to TRBJ2-7; 7 bases agree with TRBD2. The V segment lost 0 bases and the J segment 2 bases; nucleotides outside the gene matches: 7. This CDR3 is built from 16 residues. Germline CDR1 and CDR2: SGHAT and FQNNGV. The CDR3 DNA sequence: TGTGCCAGCAGCTTAGAATCGGCGGGGGTTCCCTACGAGCAGTACTTC. Translated, it gives CASSLESAGVPYEQYF.

The chain employs TRBV5-1 and TRBJ2-5; TRBD2 matches 7 bases. The CDR3 is made up of 14 amino acids. Germline CDR1 and CDR2: SGHRS and YFSETQ. The ends lost 1 base at V and 3 bases at J; junction bases unmatched: 3. The CDR3 is CASSLSGDEETQYF. The CDR3 DNA reads TGCGCCAGCAGCTTGAGCGGGGACGAAGAGACCCAGTACTTC.

The chain employs TRBV29-1 and TRBJ2-7, with D tentatively TRBD2 (6 bases). The ends were cut back, 5 bases at V and 7 bases at J, with 15 bases in the middle. Germline CDR1 is SQVTM and CDR2 is ANQGSEA. This CDR3 comprises 12 residues. Here the CDR3 reads CSVRPGVGEQYF. As DNA, the CDR3 is TGCAGCGTTCGTCCGGGGGTTGGAGAGCAGTACTTC.

This chain joins TRBV5-4 and TRBJ2-3, with 11 bases aligning to TRBD2. Germline V gene sequence: CDR1 SGHNT, CDR2 YYREEE (reference sequence). The CDR3 extends over 17 amino acids. The trim removed 0 bases at V and 1 base at J, leaving 4 bases unmatched. CDR3 in amino acids: CASSLALAGGGTDTQYF. CDR3 DNA sequence: TGTGCCAGCAGCTTGGCCCTAGCGGGGGGAGGCACAGATACGCAGTATTTT.

The chain joins TRBV19 to TRBJ1-1, with D maybe TRBD1 (6 bases). The CDR3 sequence is 15 residues long. With 6 bases removed from V and 4 bases from J, the gap between germline ends came to 18 bases. Germline values: CDR1 LNHDA, CDR2 SQIVND (reference sequence). CDR3 amino acids: CASSISRGRGTEAFF. CDR3 DNA: TGTGCCAGTAGCATTTCCAGGGGCCGGGGCACTGAAGCTTTCTTT.

The chain recombines TRBV9 with TRBJ2-6; 8 nucleotides match TRBD2. Germline loops: CDR1 SGDLS, CDR2 YYNGEE. This CDR3 comprises 16 residues. Germline trimming cut 2 bases from V and 2 bases from J; bases unmatched to any gene: 3. CDR3 region: CASSVTGGTGANVLTF. The CDR3 DNA follows: TGTGCCAGCAGCGTTACGGGGGGGACTGGGGCCAACGTCCTGACTTTC.

The V call is TRBV20-1, the J call TRBJ2-5, with TRBD2 matching 9 bases. Losses at the gene ends were 4 bases for V and 5 bases for J; bases not matched to a gene: 11. The V gene's germline CDR1 is DFQATT and CDR2 SNEGSKA (reference sequence). The CDR3 has 15 amino acids. CDR3 coding DNA: TGCAGTGCTACTCCAGCGGGGGGCCGGTGGGAGACCCAGTACTTC. This encodes CSATPAGGRWETQYF.

This clonotype was detected only once. J is TRBJ2-1 and V is TRBV27, with D perhaps TRBD1 (6 bases). CDR3 size: 15 residues. V was clipped by 2 bases and J by 4 bases, with 12 bases between them. The V gene's germline CDR1 is MNHEY and CDR2 SMNVEV (reference sequence). CDR3 DNA sequence: TGTGCCAGCAGTTTAGTTAGGACAGCTTACAATGAGCAGTTCTTC. This translates into CASSLVRTAYNEQFF.

The chain has TRBV20-1 and TRBJ2-3, with 9 positions matching TRBD2. The V gene's germline CDR1 is DFQATT and CDR2 SNEGSKA (reference sequence). This CDR3 comprises 16 residues. Trimming took 0 bases from V and 2 from J; bases not matched to a gene: 6. The CDR3 bases are TGCAGTGCTAGAGATCCCCAGCGGGGGGACACAGATACGCAGTATTTT. Protein product: CSARDPQRGDTDTQYF.

The V gene is TRBV7-2, the J gene TRBJ1-4; D is possibly TRBD1 (5 bases). The V gene's germline CDR1 is SGHTA and CDR2 FQGNSA. V lost 5 bases and J 8 bases, leaving 21 bases between the germline ends. The CDR3 loop spans 16 amino acids. Written as DNA, the CDR3 is TGTGCCAGCAGCCCGGGACGGAACCTCGAGGGAGAAAAACTGTTTTTT. This sequence encodes CASSPGRNLEGEKLFF.

The J gene is TRBJ2-2, the V gene TRBV27, with unresolved D. The CDR3 has 14 residues. Trimming left V 8 bases short and J 2 bases short, with 12 bases between. Germline V gene sequence: CDR1 MNHEY, CDR2 SMNVEV (reference sequence). For the CDR3, the DNA is TGTGCCAGCGGGCAGAACCATAACACCGGGGAGCTGTTTTTT. Protein sequence: CASGQNHNTGELFF.